Described below is a single T cell receptor beta chain sequence and its context. The source of the sample is a study of blood T cell repertoires in COVID-19. V shed 2 bases, J shed 5 bases, and the junction held 3 bases outside the gene matches. The CDR3 covers 14 residues. Looked up from germline, CDR1 is SGHNT and CDR2 is YYREEE (reference sequence). Authors' methods: Estimates of nucleated cell counts were drawn from the amplification of reference gene primers. Produced via immunoSEQ multiplex PCR; TCRdb's table is partial and in-frame only. For V, J and clone size, that table is used; D and trimming come from the DNA. The table has tens of thousands of clones, 84% seen once.

Source material: peripheral blood. This TCR derives from a man aged 45 to 65 with acute or convalescent COVID-19. This rearrangement joins TRBV5-4 to TRBJ1-4; 7 bases are shared with TRBD1. The DNA for the CDR3 is TGTGCCAGCAGCTTCCAGGGGGAGAATGAAAAACTGTTTTTT. It codes for CASSFQGENEKLFF.